This paragraph reports one T cell receptor beta chain. This clonotype was observed a handful of times. Its antigen has not been determined. No qualities accompany the bases; no much larger clone lies one base away. Counted from cysteine to phenylalanine, this CDR3 has 16 amino acids. The CDR3 DNA has 48 bases and is translated from base 1. Trimming leaves V shorter by 0 bases and J shorter by 3 bases, with the junction holding 3 bases beyond the gene matches. CDR1 is given as SGHKS and CDR2 as YYEKEE, both from the germline V gene (reference sequence). This specimen comes from a study of molecular identifiers for immune sequencing clone quantification (dated by TCRdb to 2016 to 2019). With regard to the full study: In a replicate experiment, RNA from roughly 20,000 or 100,000 naive CD8 T cells was split into five aliquots, four of which were sequenced. This methods study benchmarked molecular-identifier clustering-based TCR repertoire sequencing (MIDCIRS) and TCR RNA copy counting, using CD8 T cells to do so.

Receptor amplification or capture employed PCR. Sequencer: Illumina HiSeq 4000. Preparation of bulk TCR libraries followed a previously described approach, with the TCR primers listed in Table S5. The Qiagen AllPrep DNA/RNA kit was used to purify total RNA. Before analysis, reads from multiple sequencing runs of the same library were pooled. Per the authors' processing: Reads were retained only if the reads had an exact TCR constant sequence, and the retained reads were trimmed to 150 nt and grouped according to their 12-nt molecular barcodes. Reads in each barcode group were sub-clustered using a 15% Levenshtein threshold, and a quality-weighted consensus sequence was built for each RNA molecule. Non-functional sequences were excluded, and lower-count sequences lying one edit away from another sequence were also excluded. Based on a fit of two negative binomial distributions, barcode sub-clusters having less than 20% of the maximum read count were discarded. TCRdb cleaned the public reads at Q25 with fastp, built clones with MiXCR and kept in-frame beta chains. Entries that share a CDR3 protein sequence are merged under the most common genes and DNA. The V and J calls and clone size come from TCRdb's table, not from the authors' own analysis. The sample contains about 640,000 distinct CDR3 sequences, about 20% of them found a single time. The leading ten clones occupy roughly 0.83% of the sample.

Overall results and qualifications from the work: Spiked-in Jurkat TCR RNA equivalent to a single cell was reported to be detectable even among 980,000 or so naive CD8 T cells. Modeling indicated around 3 TCR RNA copies recovered per cell, compared with 9.5 to 10 by digital PCR, which implies a capture efficiency of approximately 30%. Highly expanded clone sizes could be underestimated because identical TCR molecules may share a barcode. The naive libraries included spiked-in Jurkat TCR RNA (roughly nine copies' worth), and this RNA is not part of the donor repertoire. Without barcode sub-clustering, chimeric consensus sequences inflated TCR diversity; chimeras reached as high as 47%. Clones above 20 RNA copies held over 97% of molecules in CMV-specific effector cells but under 1% in naive cells.

Libraries of naive CD8 T cells were built from 20,000 to 1,000,000 sorted cells, with 10%, 30% or 50% of the purified RNA used. On a BD FACSAria II, naive CD8 T cells were FACS-sorted as CD8+CD4-CCR7+CD45RA+ and collected into RLT Plus buffer. More than 8 TCR copies' worth of Jurkat RNA were spiked into roughly 19,000-1,000,000 naive CD8 T cell samples to test detection sensitivity. Enrichment of CD8 T cells was done with RosetteSep CD8+ T Cell Enrichment Cocktail plus Ficoll-Paque, and ACK red cell lysis came afterward. The sequence is built from TRBV5-5 and TRBJ1-6, and TRBD1 aligns with 7 junction nucleotides. The origin of this receptor is a human donor in good health. Some libraries in this study had Jurkat cell RNA spiked in. Sequencing was done on a sample of naive CD8+ T cells from blood, with Jurkat cell RNA spiked in. The cell subset or site label on this specimen signifies: FACS-sorted CD8+CD4-CCR7+CD45RA+ naive T cells. CDR3 loop: CASSLARDSYNSPLHF. The nucleotides read TGTGCCAGCAGCTTGGCCAGGGACAGCTATAATTCACCCCTCCACTTT. Supplemented by the reference TRBV5-5 and TRBJ1-6 proteins around the CDR3, the complete variable domain is DAGVTQSPTHLIKTRGQQVTLRCSPISGHKSVSWYQQVLGQGPQFIFQYYEKEERGRGNFPDRFSARQFPNYSSELNVNALLLGDSALYLCASSLARDSYNSPLHFGNGTRLTVT.